What follows are 26 T cell receptor beta chains derived from one specimen sequenced in a study of control samples from healthy donors and cancer patients. The repertoire was sequenced with immunoSEQ multiplex PCR; TCRdb's copy has only in-frame clones and lacks some. The sample lists roughly 130,000 clones, 85% to 95% occurring once. The sample consisted of PBMCs. The receptors were gathered from a man aged 45-60 years with head and neck cancer.

This sequence joins TRBV4-3 and TRBJ1-2; the match to TRBD1 covers 8 bases. Germline V gene data show CDR1 as LGHNA and CDR2 as YSLEER. J lost 2 bases, V lost 5 bases, and 7 bases had no gene match. The CDR3 is 15 amino acids. This CDR3 reads CASSYGQGRNYGYTF. The DNA for the CDR3 is TGCGCCAGCAGCTATGGACAGGGAAGAAACTATGGCTACACCTTC.

The V gene is TRBV6-5, the J gene TRBJ1-5; D gene uncertain. The CDR3 totals 13 residues. Germline assignment: CDR1 MNHEY and CDR2 SVGAGI. V dropped 5 bases and J dropped 3 bases, with 8 bases sitting between them. CDR3 DNA: TGTGCCAGCAGTCGACGGCCCAATCAGCCCCAGCATTTT. This encodes CASSRRPNQPQHF.

The rearrangement links TRBV7-2 to TRBJ2-1; 15 bases are shared with TRBD2. The CDR3 loop spans 16 amino acids. Germline CDR1 SGHTA, CDR2 FQGNSA. The V segment lost 6 bases and the J segment 10 bases; nucleotides outside the gene matches: 10. The CDR3 DNA sequence: TGTGCCAGCAGTTCAGGACTAGCGGGGGGGCTGGGAGAGCAGTTCTTC. Translation gives CASSSGLAGGLGEQFF.

This rearrangement joins TRBV12-5 to TRBJ2-2; TRBD2 matches at 9 bases. Trimming took 3 bases from V and 5 from J; bases not matched to a gene: 19. The CDR3 has 20 amino acids. Looked up from germline, CDR1 is LGHNT and CDR2 is FRNRAP. DNA of the CDR3: TGTGCTAGTGGTTTCCAAATATCCTCCGGGACTAGCCTTCAGACCGGGGAGCTGTTTTTT. This codes for CASGFQISSGTSLQTGELFF. The variable domain in full, completed from reference TRBV12-5 and TRBJ2-2, reads DARVTQTPRHKVTEMGQEVTMRCQPILGHNTVFWYRQTMMQGLELLAYFRNRAPLDDSGMPKDRFSAEMPDATLATLKIQPSEPRDSAVYFCASGFQISSGTSLQTGELFFGEGSRLTVL.

The chain is built from TRBV29-1 and TRBJ1-4, with D uncertain. Germline V gene data show CDR1 as SQVTM and CDR2 as ANQGSEA. Trimming stripped 3 bases from V and 3 bases from J, with 11 bases between. The CDR3 is 14 amino acids. CDR3 in amino acids: CSVEVPGPNEKLFF. CDR3 DNA: TGCAGCGTTGAGGTCCCCGGGCCTAATGAAAAACTGTTTTTT.

Only a few counts were recorded for this clone. The genes are TRBV12-3 or TRBV12-4 and TRBJ2-7; no firm D call. The CDR3 loop spans 13 amino acids. The V end was cut by 2 bases, the J end by 5 bases, with 10 bases between. CDR3 coding DNA: TGTGCCAGCAGTTTATCCTCCAGCGACGAGCAGTACTTC. Its protein product is CASSLSSSDEQYF.

This chain uses TRBV4-3 with TRBJ1-2; 10 nucleotides match TRBD1. Germline CDR1 and CDR2: LGHNA and YSLEER. The CDR3 sequence is 15 residues long. Trimming at V came to 4 bases and at J to 4 bases, leaving 6 bases not matched to a gene. The CDR3 DNA is TGCGCCAGCAGCCTGGCGGGACAGGGGAGCTATGGCTACACCTTC. It yields the protein CASSLAGQGSYGYTF.

This chain uses TRBV4-3 with TRBJ2-3; D is unresolved. V lost 1 base to trimming and J lost 5 bases, with 13 bases between them. The CDR3 sequence is 15 residues long. Germline loops: CDR1 LGHNA, CDR2 YSLEER. The CDR3 loop reads CASSQGQARIDTQYF. CDR3 in DNA: TGCGCCAGCAGCCAAGGGCAGGCCAGGATAGATACGCAGTATTTT.

This chain joins TRBV28 and TRBJ2-5; maybe TRBD1 (5 bases). The J call may not be correct, given that the DNA end is closer to TRBJ2-7. Germline-derived CDR1 and CDR2 are MDHEN and SYDVKM. CDR3 length equals 12 residues. In DNA form, the CDR3 reads TGTGCCAGCAGTTTTTACCAGGGCGAGCAGTACTTC. It encodes CASSFYQGEQYF.

The chain recombines TRBV19 with TRBJ2-1; TRBD2 matches 16 bases. Germline-derived CDR1 and CDR2 are LNHDA and SQIVND (reference sequence). V shed 3 bases and J 2 bases; nucleotides not matched to a gene: 7. The CDR3 contains 19 residues. CDR3 nucleotide sequence: TGTGCCAGTAGTATCCCCCCCGGGACTAGCGGGGGGGCCTACAATGAGCAGTTCTTC. Its protein is CASSIPPGTSGGAYNEQFF.

This chain connects TRBV2 to TRBJ1-1, with D perhaps TRBD1 (5 bases). The ends were cut back, 2 bases at V and 4 bases at J, with 11 bases in the middle. The CDR3 has 14 amino acids. CDR1 is SNHLY and CDR2 is FYNNEI in the germline V gene. CDR3 loop: CASSETQGVTEAFF. As DNA, the CDR3 is TGTGCCAGCAGTGAAACCCAGGGTGTCACTGAAGCTTTCTTT.

The chain carries TRBV25-1 and TRBJ1-5; D is uncertain. Germline-derived CDR1 and CDR2 are MGHDK and SYGVNS. This CDR3 comprises 13 residues. Trimming cost V 5 bases and J 6 bases, with 11 bases left between them. In nucleotides, the CDR3 is TGTGCCAGCAGTCCCCTCACTGGTCAGCCCCAGCATTTT. This translates into CASSPLTGQPQHF.

The rearrangement joins TRBV4-3 to TRBJ1-3; D gene unclear. Germline V gene sequence: CDR1 LGHNA, CDR2 YSLEER. The CDR3 has 15 amino acids. Between the trimmed V and J ends, which lost 1 base and 0 bases, there was a span of 7 bases. Here the CDR3 reads CASSQGSSSGNTIYF. Here the CDR3 DNA reads TGCGCCAGCAGCCAAGGGAGCAGCTCTGGAAACACCATATATTTT.

The gene calls are TRBV30 and TRBJ2-3, with no clear D. Trimming took off 3 bases at V and 2 bases at J, with 6 bases between the two ends. The CDR3 is 12 residues long. Germline V gene sequence: CDR1 GTSNPN, CDR2 SVGIG (reference sequence). The CDR3 DNA sequence: TGTGCCTGGAGACGACTCACAGATACGCAGTATTTT. Encoded protein: CAWRRLTDTQYF.

The V call is TRBV28, the J call TRBJ1-2; D is unclear. V lost 3 bases and J lost 5, with 19 bases in between. This CDR3 spans 16 amino acids. The germline CDR1 and CDR2 sequences are MDHEN and SYDVKM. As DNA, the CDR3 is TGTGCCAGCAGTTTGGGTCTTTCGGGTTTGGTGTATGGCTACACCTTC. Residues: CASSLGLSGLVYGYTF.

This chain uses TRBV27 with TRBJ2-2, with 12 nucleotides matching TRBD2. The CDR3 runs 16 residues. Germline CDR1 reads MNHEY; CDR2 reads SMNVEV (reference sequence). The V segment lost 6 bases and the J segment 2 bases; nucleotides outside the gene matches: 4. CDR3 residues: CASRLAGGRNTGELFF. The CDR3 bases are TGTGCCAGCAGACTAGCGGGGGGACGAAACACCGGGGAGCTGTTTTTT.

The chain links TRBV18 to TRBJ2-7; D might be TRBD2 (6 bases). The CDR3 spans 15 residues. Trimming pared 0 bases from V and 2 bases from J, leaving 11 bases between. The germline V gene encodes CDR1 KGHSH and CDR2 LQKENI. The CDR3 nucleotides are TGTGCCAGCTCACCACCCGGGGGACTTACCTACGAGCAGTACTTC. Translating gives CASSPPGGLTYEQYF.

This clone was seen once. The chain recombines TRBV30 with TRBJ1-3; D possibly corresponds to TRBD1 (5 bases). V was shortened by 1 base and J by 2 bases, with 12 bases between the two germline ends. Germline assignment: CDR1 GTSNPN and CDR2 SVGIG (reference sequence). The CDR3 contains 15 residues. The CDR3 region is CAWSGGDLTGNTIYF. CDR3 DNA sequence: TGTGCCTGGAGTGGAGGGGACTTAACTGGAAACACCATATATTTT.

The CDR3 nucleotides read TGTGCCAGCAGTGTGGAGCGGGGGGGCCTAACAGATACGCAGTATTTT. Amino acid sequence: CASSVERGGLTDTQYF. The chain is built from TRBV2 and TRBJ2-3; 10 bases agree with TRBD2. Trimming removed 4 bases from V and 3 bases from J; junction bases left unmatched: 7. The length of the CDR3 is 16 residues. CDR1 is SNHLY, CDR2 FYNNEI, per germline. Looking up the rest from reference TRBV2 and TRBJ2-3 gives the full variable domain: EPEVTQTPSHQVTQMGQEVILRCVPISNHLYFYWYRQILGQKVEFLVSFYNNEISEKSEIFDDQFSVERPDGSNFTLKIRSTKLEDSAMYFCASSVERGGLTDTQYFGPGTRLTVL.

This chain links TRBV7-2 with TRBJ2-1; D is unclear. The CDR3 is made up of 13 amino acids. CDR1 and CDR2 from the germline V gene are SGHTA and FQGNSA. The V end was cut by 6 bases, the J end by 9 bases, with 15 bases between. In DNA form, the CDR3 reads TGTGCCAGCAGTTTAAGCTACTCCCCTGAGCAGTTCTTC. It is translated as CASSLSYSPEQFF.

CDR3 protein: CASSLSSGNNEQFF. Here the CDR3 DNA reads TGTGCCAGCTCCCTTAGTTCAGGGAACAATGAGCAGTTCTTC. The genes are TRBV18 and TRBJ2-1; the D gene is possibly TRBD1 (5 bases). Germline V gives CDR1 KGHSH, CDR2 LQKENI. Trimming took 6 bases from V and 5 from J, leaving 14 bases between them. The CDR3 consists of 14 residues. Variable domain in full (rest from reference TRBV18 and TRBJ2-1): NAGVMQNPRHLVRRRGQEARLRCSPMKGHSHVYWYRQLPEEGLKFMVYLQKENIIDESGMPKERFSAEFPKEGPSILRIQQVVRGDSAAYFCASSLSSGNNEQFFGPGTRLTVL.

The chain joins TRBV4-3 to TRBJ2-4; no firm D call. CDR1 is LGHNA and CDR2 is YSLEER in the germline V gene. The CDR3 totals 12 residues. V was trimmed by 1 base and J by 11 bases, leaving 9 bases between them. The CDR3 region is CASSQGADLQYF. Written as DNA, the CDR3 is TGCGCCAGCAGCCAAGGGGCGGACCTTCAGTACTTC.

As concerns this clone: Germline and junction disagree at one end, which may indicate a read error. The gene calls are TRBV6-5 and TRBJ1-2; 7 bases are a match to TRBD1. CDR1 MNHEY and CDR2 SVGAGI come from the germline V gene. The CDR3 runs to 15 residues. For the CDR3, the DNA is TGTGCCAGCACTTACTACGGGGACAGAAATTATGGCTACACCTTC. Translation gives CASTYYGDRNYGYTF.

The V gene is TRBV6-5, the J gene TRBJ1-5, with D uncertain. The CDR3 has 12 amino acids. The V end was cut by 4 bases, the J end by 9 bases, with 10 bases between. The germline V gene has CDR1 MNHEY and CDR2 SVGAGI. This chain's CDR3 is CASSWTFGPQHF. In DNA form, the CDR3 reads TGTGCCAGCAGTTGGACCTTCGGGCCCCAGCATTTT.

The V call is TRBV5-8, the J call TRBJ2-1, with 8 bases lining up with TRBD2. CDR3 length: 15 residues. Germline V gene data show CDR1 as SGHTS and CDR2 as YDEGEE. Trimming cost V 1 base and J 7 bases; bases outside gene matches: 7. CDR3 nucleotide sequence: TGTGCCAGCAGCTTGATGGCTAGCGGGTTAAATGAGCAGTTCTTC. This gives the protein CASSLMASGLNEQFF.

The J gene is TRBJ1-1, the V gene TRBV5-4, with TRBD1 identical over 8 bases. With V trimmed by 1 base and J by 5 bases, 7 bases remained unmatched. The CDR3 spans 15 residues. The germline CDR1 and CDR2 sequences are SGHNT and YYREEE (reference sequence). This CDR3 is CASSLRTGRGTEAFF. CDR3 in DNA: TGTGCCAGCAGCTTGAGGACAGGGAGAGGGACTGAAGCTTTCTTT.